A single sample gave rise to the 21 T cell receptor beta chains below, sequenced in a study of blood T cell repertoires in COVID-19. The data were produced by immunoSEQ multiplex PCR, yet TCRdb's version contains in-frame clones alone and is incomplete. Among hundreds of thousands of clones listed, 80% to 90% were seen once. What was sequenced was PBMCs or T cells enriched from blood (not recorded which). The receptors here all came from a woman aged 40 to 50 with acute COVID-19.

This clone was observed a single time. The chain links TRBV6-5 to TRBJ2-7; 8 positions agree with TRBD1. V trimming: 5 bases; J trimming: 2 bases; junction bases outside the gene matches: 5. CDR1 and CDR2 from the germline V gene are MNHEY and SVGAGI. This CDR3 region has 14 residues. CDR3: CASSPRQGTYEQYF. The DNA for the CDR3 is TGTGCCAGCAGTCCTAGACAGGGGACCTACGAGCAGTACTTC.

The V and J genes are TRBV9 and TRBJ2-3; a possible D gene is TRBD1 (5 bases). This CDR3 contains 15 residues. CDR1 is SGDLS and CDR2 is YYNGEE in the germline V gene. The chain's CDR3 is CGEPRGRARTDTQYF. DNA for the CDR3: TGTGGCGAGCCGCGTGGCAGGGCCCGCACAGATACGCAGTATTTT. Using reference TRBV9 and TRBJ2-3 for the parts outside the CDR3, the full variable domain is DSGVTQTPKHLITATGQRVTLRCSPRSGDLSVYWYQQSLDQGLQFLIQYYNGEERAKGNILERFSAQQFPDLHSELNLSSLELGDSALYFCGEPRGRARTDTQYFGPGTRLTVL.

V usage is TRBV11-3 and J usage is TRBJ2-5; no clear D gene. Germline lookup yields CDR1 SGHNT and CDR2 YENEEA. The CDR3 contains 13 residues. V lost 3 bases and J 5 bases, leaving 10 bases between the germline ends. CDR3 DNA: TGTGCCAGCAGCTTGAGTTACCGGGAGACCCAGTACTTC. Translation: CASSLSYRETQYF.

The genes are TRBV30 and TRBJ2-1, with a tentative D call TRBD2 (6 bases). V lost 1 base and J lost 7, with 11 bases in between. The CDR3 loop spans 13 amino acids. Germline CDR1 and CDR2: GTSNPN and SVGIG (reference sequence). CDR3 loop: CAWSAGSGNEQFF. In nucleotides, the CDR3 is TGTGCCTGGAGTGCTGGTAGCGGAAATGAGCAGTTCTTC.

The chain links TRBV7-9 to TRBJ2-5; tentatively, D is TRBD2 (6 bases). V lost 0 bases, J lost 2 bases, and 10 bases lay in between. CDR1 and CDR2 from the germline V gene are SEHNR and FQNEAQ (reference sequence). CDR3 length: 15 amino acids. The DNA for the CDR3 is TGTGCCAGCAGCTTAGCGTCGGCGGGACAAGAGACCCAGTACTTC. It is translated as CASSLASAGQETQYF. The whole variable domain, filled in from reference TRBV7-9 and TRBJ2-5, reads DTGVSQNPRHKITKRGQNVTFRCDPISEHNRLYWYRQTLGQGPEFLTYFQNEAQLEKSRLLSDRFSAERPKGSFSTLEIQRTEQGDSAMYLCASSLASAGQETQYFGPGTRLLVL.

This rearrangement joins TRBV6-2 or TRBV6-3 to TRBJ2-1; 9 bases map to TRBD2. Germline CDR1 MNHEY, CDR2 SVGEGT. The CDR3 has 17 residues. V was pared by 6 bases and J by 5 bases, with 14 bases of the junction left unmatched. CDR3 nucleotides: TGTGCCAGCAGCCCTACGAGGCTAGCGGGACGTCACAATGAGCAGTTCTTC. This codes for CASSPTRLAGRHNEQFF.

The chain combines TRBV5-6 with TRBJ2-5; 10 positions match TRBD2. Germline lookup yields CDR1 SGHDT and CDR2 YYEEEE. This CDR3 contains 17 residues. V was pared by 0 bases and J by 5 bases, with 10 bases of the junction left unmatched. For the CDR3, the DNA is TGTGCCAGCAGCTTGGCTAGCGGGAGAGGGGTCGGGGAGACCCAGTACTTC. Encoded protein: CASSLASGRGVGETQYF.

J is TRBJ2-1 and V is TRBV2; 12 bases are shared with TRBD2. The CDR3 is made up of 15 amino acids. V gave up 6 bases and J gave up 10 bases; unmatched junction bases: 10. Germline lookup yields CDR1 SNHLY and CDR2 FYNNEI. The CDR3 loop is CASRSNYLAGGEQFF. CDR3 bases: TGTGCCAGCAGGTCGAATTACCTAGCGGGAGGGGAGCAGTTCTTC.

This sequence joins TRBV28 and TRBJ2-4, with 14 bases fitting TRBD2. The CDR3 has 18 residues. Germline CDR1 is MDHEN and CDR2 is SYDVKM. Germline trimming cut 5 bases from V and 0 bases from J; bases unmatched to any gene: 6. Here the CDR3 reads CASSPGTSGSLAKNIQYF. For the CDR3, the DNA is TGTGCCAGCAGTCCGGGGACTAGCGGGAGTCTAGCCAAAAACATTCAGTACTTC.

This clone was counted once. This chain uses TRBV11-2 with TRBJ1-1, with unresolved D. The germline V and J ends were trimmed by 5 bases and 1 base, with 11 bases remaining between them. The CDR3 totals 14 residues. Germline V CDR1 and CDR2: SGHAT, FQNNGV. CDR3 DNA: TGTGCCAGCAGCAACCAACCCAGGAACACTGAAGCTTTCTTT. Its translation is CASSNQPRNTEAFF.

V and J are TRBV27 and TRBJ1-5, with a tentative D call TRBD1 (6 bases). CDR3 length: 15 residues. Germline CDR1 MNHEY, CDR2 SMNVEV (reference sequence). V dropped 4 bases and J dropped 2 bases, with 12 bases sitting between them. The CDR3, as DNA: TGTGCCAGCAGTTCCGGACAGCTGGGCAATCAGCCCCAGCATTTT. Translating gives CASSSGQLGNQPQHF.

The gene calls are TRBV10-3 and TRBJ2-4, with 13 bases lining up with TRBD2. The V gene end was trimmed by 8 bases and the J gene end by 7 bases; junction bases not matched to a gene: 11. Germline values: CDR1 ENHRY, CDR2 SYGVKD. The CDR3 loop spans 16 amino acids. The CDR3 is CAIGSGLAGELNIQYF. The CDR3, as DNA: TGTGCCATCGGTAGTGGACTAGCGGGAGAGCTGAACATTCAGTACTTC.

J is TRBJ2-3 and V is TRBV29-1, with 7 nucleotides matching TRBD1. There are 14 residues in the CDR3. In germline, CDR1 is SQVTM, CDR2 ANQGSEA. The CDR3 coding sequence is TGCAGTGAGAAGGGGGCTGGGAGCACAGATACGCAGTATTTT. Amino acid sequence: CSEKGAGSTDTQYF.

This clone has more than one count but fewer than ten. The chain uses TRBV30 and TRBJ1-1; TRBD1 matches at 7 bases. The CDR3 spans 12 residues. With V trimmed by 4 bases and J by 5 bases, 4 bases remained unmatched. CDR1 and CDR2 (germline): GTSNPN, SVGIG (reference sequence). In DNA form, the CDR3 reads TGTGCCTGGACAGGGGGAGTAACTGAAGCTTTCTTT. It specifies CAWTGGVTEAFF.

The genes are TRBV24-1 and TRBJ2-3; maybe TRBD1 (6 bases). The V end was cut by 7 bases, the J end by 5 bases, with 27 bases between. CDR3 length equals 18 residues. The germline V gene encodes CDR1 KGHDR and CDR2 SFDVKD. This chain's CDR3 is CATRSHETGCTRVDTQYF. The CDR3 nucleotides read TGTGCCACCAGGAGTCACGAAACAGGGTGCACCAGGGTAGATACGCAGTATTTT.

This clone was counted once. The CDR3, as DNA: TGTGCCAGCAGCTTCGGGGGGAGCGGGAACACCGGGGAGCTGTTTTTT. This sequence encodes CASSFGGSGNTGELFF. The rearrangement joins TRBV7-2 to TRBJ2-2, with 7 bases fitting TRBD2. Looked up from germline, CDR1 is SGHTA and CDR2 is FQGNSA. J lost 1 base, V lost 3 bases, and 5 bases had no gene match. This CDR3 comprises 16 residues.

V usage is TRBV28 and J usage is TRBJ2-1; TRBD1 aligns across 7 bases. The CDR3 has 15 amino acids. Losses at the gene ends were 3 bases for V and 8 bases for J; bases not matched to a gene: 10. Germline-derived CDR1 and CDR2 are MDHEN and SYDVKM. CDR3 DNA: TGTGCCAGCAGTTTGGTAGCAGGGGGTAGGGATGAGCAGTTCTTC. Protein sequence: CASSLVAGGRDEQFF.

J is TRBJ2-1 and V is TRBV7-3; 9 nucleotides match TRBD2. Trimming removed 5 bases from V and 7 bases from J; junction bases left unmatched: 12. This CDR3 has 16 amino acids. Germline assignment: CDR1 SGHTA and CDR2 FQGTGA. CDR3 region: CASSKTSGPPKNEQFF. For the CDR3, the DNA is TGTGCCAGCAGCAAGACTAGCGGTCCACCTAAGAATGAGCAGTTCTTC.

This clone was recorded only once. V gene TRBV5-8 combines with J gene TRBJ2-1, with 8 bases matching TRBD2. The CDR3 is 17 amino acids. Germline CDR1 reads SGHTS; CDR2 reads YDEGEE. After removal of 0 bases from V and 7 bases from J, the junction contained 12 bases not matched to a gene. CDR3 nucleotide sequence: TGTGCCAGCAGCTTGGGCCGCACTAGCGGTTCAGGGAATGAGCAGTTCTTC. It codes for CASSLGRTSGSGNEQFF.

This chain links TRBV2 with TRBJ1-6; maybe TRBD1 (6 bases). The CDR3 contains 16 residues. Germline lookup yields CDR1 SNHLY and CDR2 FYNNEI. Trimming shortened V by 5 bases and J by 7 bases, and 18 bases separated the two germline ends. CDR3 amino acids: CASSMSRGFENSPLHF. In DNA form, the CDR3 reads TGTGCCAGCAGTATGAGCAGGGGATTCGAAAATTCACCCCTCCACTTT.

J is TRBJ2-1 and V is TRBV19, with 8 nucleotides matching TRBD2. The germline gives CDR1 LNHDA, CDR2 SQIVND (reference sequence). The CDR3 is made up of 13 amino acids. J gave up 8 bases and V 8 bases, and 8 bases lay outside the gene matches. The CDR3 is CASLSREGDEQFF. The CDR3 nucleotides are TGTGCCAGTTTATCCCGGGAGGGTGATGAGCAGTTCTTC. Using reference TRBV19 and TRBJ2-1 for the parts outside the CDR3, the full variable domain is DGGITQSPKYLFRKEGQNVTLSCEQNLNHDAMYWYRQDPGQGLRLIYYSQIVNDFQKGDIAEGYSVSREKKESFPLTVTSAQKNPTAFYLCASLSREGDEQFFGPGTRLTVL.